These 8 T cell receptor beta chains originate from one sample sequenced in a study of cytomegalovirus exposure and HLA in healthy donors. The table came from immunoSEQ multiplex PCR; TCRdb's copy has only in-frame clones and leaves some out. The sample includes almost 200,000 clones, about three quarters seen only once; the top ten take 1.2%. Sequenced input: PBMCs. These receptor sequences come from a woman in her twenties or thirties in good health and CMV-seronegative.

The chain couples TRBV30 to TRBJ2-7; the match to TRBD2 covers 13 bases. Germline loops: CDR1 GTSNPN, CDR2 SVGIG (reference sequence). J gave up 0 bases and V 3 bases, and 11 bases lay outside the gene matches. The CDR3 loop spans 18 amino acids. This chain's CDR3 is CAWRGLGTSGASSYEQYF. For the CDR3, the DNA is TGTGCCTGGAGGGGACTCGGGACTAGCGGGGCAAGCTCCTACGAGCAGTACTTC.

CDR3 protein: CASSSTSGGSDTQYF. The DNA for the CDR3 is TGTGCCAGCAGCTCGACTAGCGGGGGCTCAGATACGCAGTATTTT. The chain employs TRBV4-2 and TRBJ2-3; 12 positions match TRBD2. Germline V gene sequence: CDR1 LGHNA, CDR2 YNFKEQ. The CDR3 length is 15 residues. J lost 4 bases, V lost 5 bases, and 4 bases had no gene match.

The chain carries TRBV27 and TRBJ2-7; 9 bases fit TRBD1. Looked up from germline, CDR1 is MNHEY and CDR2 is SMNVEV (reference sequence). The CDR3 has 16 residues. Losses at the gene ends were 6 bases for V and 0 bases for J; bases not matched to a gene: 9. The CDR3 is CASSYTGTGPSYEQYF. In nucleotides, the CDR3 is TGTGCCAGCAGCTACACCGGGACAGGGCCCTCCTACGAGCAGTACTTC.

The chain links TRBV10-2 to TRBJ1-5; D call uncertain. The germline V gene encodes CDR1 WSHSY and CDR2 SAAADI. The CDR3 extends over 12 amino acids. Trimming removed 6 bases from V and 9 bases from J, with 12 bases in between. The CDR3 region has the DNA TGCGCCAGCAGCGACGGGAGGTGGCCCCAGCATTTT. Its translation is CASSDGRWPQHF.

The rearrangement uses TRBV15 and TRBJ2-3; possible D gene TRBD2, 6 bases. Germline V lookup: CDR1 LNHNV, CDR2 YYDKDF (reference sequence). V was cut by 5 bases and J by 2 bases, with 20 bases left in between. There are 17 residues in the CDR3. The CDR3 coding sequence is TGTGCCACCAGCGCCCAACTGAGGGCGGGGAACACAGATACGCAGTATTTT. As protein: CATSAQLRAGNTDTQYF.

The V call is TRBV10-3, the J call TRBJ2-7; TRBD2 agrees at 8 bases. The germline gives CDR1 ENHRY, CDR2 SYGVKD. V lost 8 bases to trimming and J lost 2 bases; unmatched junction nucleotides: 8. This CDR3 spans 14 amino acids. The CDR3 sequence: CAIAGGGPAYEQYF. The CDR3 bases are TGTGCCATCGCGGGGGGCGGCCCCGCCTACGAGCAGTACTTC.

About this clone: Given a much more abundant clone one base away, this may be a read error. The sample has other DNA sequences that encode this CDR3 too. V usage is TRBV6-5 and J usage is TRBJ1-5; D unresolved. CDR1 is MNHEY and CDR2 is SVGAGI in the germline V gene. There are 14 residues in the CDR3. V dropped 2 bases and J dropped 0 bases, with 5 bases sitting between them. CDR3 in DNA: TGTGCCAGCAGTTACCGGGGTAGCAATCAGCCCCAGCATTTT. Translation: CASSYRGSNQPQHF.

This chain uses TRBV14 with TRBJ2-3; no clear D. CDR1 is SGHDN, CDR2 FVKESK, per germline. The CDR3 contains 13 residues. V was pared by 4 bases and J by 0 bases, with 5 bases between. The CDR3 sequence is CASSLASTDTQYF. In DNA, the CDR3 is TGTGCCAGCAGCCTAGCCAGCACAGATACGCAGTATTTT. Filled out from reference TRBV14 and TRBJ2-3, the complete variable domain reads EAGVTQFPSHSVIEKGQTVTLRCDPISGHDNLYWYRRVMGKEIKFLLHFVKESKQDESGMPNNRFLAERTGGTYSTLKVQPAELEDSGVYFCASSLASTDTQYFGPGTRLTVL.